The 5 T cell receptor beta chains listed next were all sequenced from one sample in a study of PD-1 blockade in classical Hodgkin lymphoma. This table comes from immunoSEQ multiplex PCR, and its TCRdb copy is limited to in-frame clones, with some not included. The sample has 96,000 or so clones, roughly 91% seen once. Time point specified: cycle 4 day 1 (C4D1), after less than seven weeks of nivolumab. Autologous stem cell transplantation was followed by relapse in every patient, and brentuximab vedotin exposure varied. The input for sequencing was peripheral blood mononuclear cells (PBMCs), taken before the fourth cycle of nivolumab. These TCRs come from a human donor with classical Hodgkin lymphoma.

The chain links TRBV5-1 to TRBJ2-7; D is undetermined. The germline gives CDR1 SGHRS, CDR2 YFSETQ. V was clipped by 0 bases and J by 2 bases, with 12 bases between them. The CDR3 consists of 15 residues. The CDR3 reads CASSLGLLGTYEQYF. CDR3 coding DNA: TGCGCCAGCAGCTTGGGTCTGCTAGGAACCTACGAGCAGTACTTC.

The rearrangement links TRBV9 to TRBJ1-2; TRBD1 matches 8 bases. Germline CDR1 SGDLS, CDR2 YYNGEE. Germline trimming cut 3 bases from V and 4 bases from J; bases unmatched to any gene: 14. This CDR3 spans 17 amino acids. The CDR3 region has the DNA TGTGCCAGCAGCGATCATGTGAGGACAGGGTATACCTATGGCTACACCTTC. It yields the protein CASSDHVRTGYTYGYTF.

The CDR3 coding sequence is TGTGCCAGCAGCGTAGCGGGCAGGGGGGATGAAAAACTGTTTTTT. Protein sequence: CASSVAGRGDEKLFF. This rearrangement joins TRBV9 to TRBJ1-4; 7 positions match TRBD1. J gave up 6 bases and V 0 bases, and 5 bases lay outside the gene matches. Germline V gene sequence: CDR1 SGDLS, CDR2 YYNGEE. CDR3 length equals 15 residues.

The gene calls are TRBV10-1 and TRBJ2-1; D is unclear. Germline V lookup: CDR1 WNHNN, CDR2 SYGVQD (reference sequence). The CDR3 is 15 amino acids. V was trimmed by 4 bases and J by 7 bases, leaving 17 bases between them. The CDR3 DNA is TGCGCCAGCAGTGGATTTGGCGTCTCTTGGAATGAGCAGTTCTTC. Its protein product is CASSGFGVSWNEQFF.

This chain links TRBV19 with TRBJ2-7; D not resolved. CDR1 and CDR2 from the germline V gene are LNHDA and SQIVND (reference sequence). Trimming removed 3 bases from V and 9 bases from J, with 9 bases in between. The CDR3 is 11 amino acids. The CDR3 bases are TGTGCCAGTAGTATGGGCACCGGGCAGTACTTC. It encodes CASSMGTGQYF.